This T cell receptor beta chain was obtained from a study of T-cell reconstitution after alpha-beta-depleted transplantation in children. General study results and limits: At the one-year point after transplant, T-cell counts and TCRbeta diversity were found to come mostly from T cells that had been newly produced.

Trimming took off 2 bases at V and 6 bases at J, with 8 bases between the two ends. Per the germline V gene, CDR1 is LNHNV and CDR2 is YYDKDF (reference sequence). The CDR3 spans 13 residues. Unique molecular identifiers were built into the TCRbeta library. TCRdb independently ran MiXCR on the PCR reads; one entry per CDR3 protein. This table holds about 900,000 distinct CDR3 sequences, about 29% found once. A remark on this clonotype: What it recognizes is unknown.

This chain uses TRBV15 with TRBJ1-5; perhaps TRBD1 as D (5 bases). This specimen consisted of PBMCs, mostly from graft donor cells, obtained 360 days after TCRalphabeta/CD19-depleted stem cell transplant. The source of this sequence is a boy under two years old who had a stem cell transplant for SCID, so the T cells may come from the graft donor. DNA of the CDR3: TGTGCCACCAGCAGATCAGGGATTCAGCCCCAGCATTTT. Amino acids: CATSRSGIQPQHF.